What follows are 25 T cell receptor beta chains derived from one specimen sequenced in a study of T cell responses to AZD1222 COVID-19 vaccine. Method: immunoSEQ multiplex PCR; TCRdb's copy keeps in-frame clones and lacks some. The sample contains around 77,000 clones, about nine tenths of which appear only once. This specimen consisted of peripheral blood, obtained on day 0 of AZD1222 vaccination. The source of these receptors is an adult in good health.

The J gene is TRBJ1-6, the V gene TRBV6-5; D is undetermined. Per the germline V gene, CDR1 is MNHEY and CDR2 is SVGAGI. The CDR3 totals 14 residues. V was trimmed by 7 bases and J by 10 bases, leaving 17 bases between them. The CDR3 DNA reads as TGTGCCAGCACCCAATACCAGCGGGAATCACCCCTCCACTTT. This codes for CASTQYQRESPLHF.

The sample holds a few counts of this clone. The chain joins TRBV4-1 to TRBJ1-5; perhaps TRBD1 as D (5 bases). V lost 2 bases, J lost 7 bases, and 12 bases lay in between. The germline gives CDR1 MGHRA, CDR2 YSYEKL. The CDR3 extends over 14 amino acids. CDR3 region: CASSQSGGIQPQHF. In DNA form, the CDR3 reads TGCGCCAGCAGCCAAAGTGGGGGGATCCAGCCCCAGCATTTT.

The CDR3 DNA reads as TGTGCCAGCGGACTGAGACAGGGGCAAGAGACCCAGTACTTC. Translated: CASGLRQGQETQYF. This chain joins TRBV7-9 and TRBJ2-5; TRBD1 matches at 8 bases. This CDR3 is 14 amino acids long. The V gene's germline CDR1 is SEHNR and CDR2 FQNEAQ (reference sequence). V lost 8 bases to trimming and J lost 2 bases; unmatched junction nucleotides: 7.

The chain joins TRBV19 to TRBJ2-1; D gene ambiguous. V was trimmed by 1 base and J by 10 bases, leaving 11 bases between them. Per germline, CDR1 LNHDA and CDR2 SQIVND (reference sequence). The CDR3 is 13 residues long. This chain's CDR3 is CASSIVLPREQFF. The CDR3 DNA reads TGTGCCAGTAGTATAGTTCTCCCACGCGAGCAGTTCTTC.

The chain uses TRBV12-5 and TRBJ2-7; no clear D gene. The CDR3 runs 12 residues. The germline CDR1 and CDR2 sequences are LGHNT and FRNRAP. The V and J ends lost 5 bases and 4 bases respectively, with 9 bases between them. The CDR3 sequence is CASGPSPYEQYF. The CDR3 DNA is TGTGCTAGTGGTCCCTCCCCTTACGAGCAGTACTTC.

The chain recombines TRBV5-5 with TRBJ1-4; 10 bases match TRBD1. Losses at the gene ends were 3 bases for V and 1 base for J; bases not matched to a gene: 3. Looked up from germline, CDR1 is SGHKS and CDR2 is YYEKEE (reference sequence). The CDR3 runs 16 residues. CDR3 nucleotide sequence: TGTGCCAGCAGCTCCGACAGGGGGCGAACTAATGAAAAACTGTTTTTT. As protein: CASSSDRGRTNEKLFF.

The V gene is TRBV6-1, the J gene TRBJ2-3; no clear D. With 1 base removed from V and 0 bases from J, the gap between germline ends came to 8 bases. Germline V gives CDR1 MNHNS, CDR2 SASEGT. The CDR3 extends over 15 amino acids. CDR3 nucleotides: TGTGCCAGCAGTGAAGGAGGATCTAGCACAGATACGCAGTATTTT. Its protein is CASSEGGSSTDTQYF.

This chain links TRBV5-6 with TRBJ1-1; 7 nucleotides align to TRBD1. The CDR3 is 17 residues long. Germline-derived CDR1 and CDR2 are SGHDT and YYEEEE. J gave up 1 base and V 4 bases, and 13 bases lay outside the gene matches. As DNA, the CDR3 is TGTGCCAGCAGCGGATTAGACAGGGATTACGCGAACACTGAAGCTTTCTTT. Encoded protein: CASSGLDRDYANTEAFF.

The chain is built from TRBV7-9 and TRBJ1-2; 9 nucleotides match TRBD1. The CDR3 has 13 amino acids. After removal of 8 bases from V and 3 bases from J, the junction contained 4 bases not matched to a gene. Germline V gene data show CDR1 as SEHNR and CDR2 as FQNEAQ (reference sequence). DNA for the CDR3: TGTGCCAGCGGAGGACAGGGGTACTATGGCTACACCTTC. Protein: CASGGQGYYGYTF.

For the CDR3, the DNA is TGTGCCAGCAGCTTTGGACCGGGTGCCCTGAACACTGAAGCTTTCTTT. It is translated as CASSFGPGALNTEAFF. The chain recombines TRBV7-2 with TRBJ1-1; D remains ambiguous. Trimming removed 3 bases from V and 0 bases from J, with 14 bases in between. Germline CDR1 reads SGHTA; CDR2 reads FQGNSA. The CDR3 totals 16 residues.

The rearrangement links TRBV19 to TRBJ1-6; maybe TRBD1 (6 bases). V lost 5 bases and J lost 7, with 18 bases in between. Per germline, CDR1 LNHDA and CDR2 SQIVND (reference sequence). The CDR3 runs 16 residues. CDR3 nucleotides: TGTGCCAGTAGTGCGGTAAAGACAGGCCGCAATTCACCCCTCCACTTT. Protein: CASSAVKTGRNSPLHF.

The chain combines TRBV2 with TRBJ2-7; D is possibly TRBD2 (6 bases). This CDR3 region has 11 residues. V was trimmed by 6 bases and J by 6 bases, leaving 9 bases between them. Germline-derived CDR1 and CDR2 are SNHLY and FYNNEI. CDR3 nucleotide sequence: TGTGCCAGCAGCCAGGGAGGCGAGCAGTACTTC. It codes for CASSQGGEQYF.

This rearrangement joins TRBV19 to TRBJ2-3, with D uncertain. Trimming stripped 1 base from V and 2 bases from J, with 10 bases between. The germline gives CDR1 LNHDA, CDR2 SQIVND (reference sequence). This CDR3 contains 15 residues. The CDR3: CASSIGDAVTDTQYF. For the CDR3, the DNA is TGTGCCAGTAGTATAGGTGACGCGGTCACAGATACGCAGTATTTT.

The genes are TRBV20-1 and TRBJ1-1; no clear D. Germline values: CDR1 DFQATT, CDR2 SNEGSKA (reference sequence). The CDR3 sequence is 11 residues long. V lost 5 bases and J lost 1, with 5 bases in between. CDR3 protein: CSAWQNTEAFF. In nucleotides, the CDR3 is TGCAGTGCTTGGCAGAACACTGAAGCTTTCTTT.

The chain employs TRBV7-8 and TRBJ2-1; 8 positions agree with TRBD1. With V trimmed by 8 bases and J by 6 bases, 9 bases remained unmatched. Germline CDR1 SGHVS, CDR2 FQNEAQ. The CDR3 contains 14 residues. The CDR3 spells CASSGQVVFNEQFF. The CDR3 DNA sequence: TGTGCCAGCTCGGGACAGGTTGTTTTCAATGAGCAGTTCTTC.

CDR3: CASSWDWSSSYEQYF. The CDR3, as DNA: TGTGCCAGCAGCTGGGACTGGTCGAGCTCCTACGAGCAGTACTTC. The chain carries TRBV7-2 and TRBJ2-7; weak D call: TRBD2 (6 bases). CDR1 is SGHTA, CDR2 FQGNSA, per germline. This CDR3 spans 15 amino acids. The germline V and J ends were trimmed by 4 bases and 0 bases, with 13 bases remaining between them. Using reference TRBV7-2 and TRBJ2-7 for the parts outside the CDR3, the full variable domain is GAGVSQSPSNKVTEKGKDVELRCDPISGHTALYWYRQSLGQGLEFLIYFQGNSAPDKSGLPSDRFSAERTGGSVSTLTIQRTQQEDSAVYLCASSWDWSSSYEQYFGPGTRLTVT.

The chain employs TRBV12-3 or TRBV12-4 and TRBJ1-6; D gene ambiguous. The V gene lost 2 bases and the J gene lost 6 bases, with 5 bases spanning the gap. CDR3 length: 13 amino acids. CDR3 DNA: TGTGCCAGCAGTTTACCCCCTAATTCACCCCTCCACTTT. Translated, it gives CASSLPPNSPLHF.

The chain has TRBV7-2 and TRBJ2-1; 10 bases fit TRBD2. From germline, CDR1 is SGHTA and CDR2 FQGNSA. The CDR3 length is 17 residues. The V gene end was trimmed by 3 bases and the J gene end by 3 bases; junction bases not matched to a gene: 8. CDR3 region: CASSFLSSGGRYNEQFF. CDR3 nucleotides: TGTGCCAGCAGCTTCCTATCTAGCGGGGGTCGCTACAATGAGCAGTTCTTC.

This rearrangement joins TRBV7-2 to TRBJ2-3; D may be TRBD2 (5 bases). The ends were cut back, 1 base at V and 4 bases at J, with 9 bases in the middle. This CDR3 contains 14 residues. CDR1 SGHTA and CDR2 FQGNSA come from the germline V gene. Here the CDR3 DNA reads TGTGCCAGCAGCTTAGATCGGGGTTCAGATACGCAGTATTTT. Amino acids: CASSLDRGSDTQYF.

This sequence joins TRBV12-3 or TRBV12-4 and TRBJ2-2; 8 bases are a match to TRBD2. V gave up 5 bases and J gave up 4 bases; unmatched junction bases: 0. The CDR3 length is 13 residues. The CDR3 coding sequence is TGTGCCAGCAGTACTAGCGGCACCGGGGAGCTGTTTTTT. This translates into CASSTSGTGELFF.

This chain joins TRBV6-1 and TRBJ1-4; possible D gene TRBD1, 5 bases. The germline CDR1 and CDR2 sequences are MNHNS and SASEGT. The V and J ends lost 2 bases and 7 bases respectively, with 14 bases between them. CDR3 length equals 15 residues. CDR3 residues: CASSERGAGLEKLFF. The DNA of the CDR3 is TGTGCCAGCAGTGAAAGAGGGGCTGGGCTTGAAAAACTGTTTTTT.

V and J are TRBV7-3 and TRBJ2-5, with a possible D match to TRBD2 (5 bases). The CDR3 spans 14 residues. Per germline, CDR1 SGHTA and CDR2 FQGTGA. V gave up 1 base and J gave up 5 bases, with 11 bases separating them. CDR3 residues: CASSLNSGGETQYF. The CDR3 nucleotides read TGTGCCAGCAGCTTAAACAGCGGAGGCGAGACCCAGTACTTC.

This chain connects TRBV28 to TRBJ2-7; 9 bases map to TRBD1. The CDR3 has 14 amino acids. Trimming took 6 bases from V and 12 from J; bases not matched to a gene: 15. Germline V gene sequence: CDR1 MDHEN, CDR2 SYDVKM. In DNA, the CDR3 is TGTGCCAGCAGGCAGGGACAGGGTTTAAGTGGAGGGTACTTC. This codes for CASRQGQGLSGGYF.

This clone has only a few counts. The V call is TRBV28, the J call TRBJ1-5; tentatively, D is TRBD1 (6 bases). V dropped 6 bases and J dropped 11 bases, with 17 bases sitting between them. CDR1 is MDHEN and CDR2 is SYDVKM in the germline V gene. There are 13 residues in the CDR3. CDR3 residues: CASSLGGAKAQHF. CDR3 bases: TGTGCCAGCAGCCTTGGGGGGGCGAAGGCCCAGCATTTT.

V and J are TRBV7-2 and TRBJ1-1; 7 positions match TRBD1. CDR1 and CDR2 (germline): SGHTA, FQGNSA. CDR3 length equals 13 residues. Unmatched junction bases numbered 6, after V lost 5 bases and J lost 6 bases. The CDR3 region is CASSGTQGAEAFF. As DNA, the CDR3 is TGTGCCAGCAGCGGCACCCAGGGGGCTGAAGCTTTCTTT.